The rows below give T cell receptor beta chains drawn from one sample of a study of T cell responses to AZD1222 COVID-19 vaccine. Generated by immunoSEQ multiplex PCR, the TCRdb table keeps only in-frame clones and is missing some. Here the sample spans 150,000 to 190,000 clones, roughly 90% being singletons. The source material was peripheral blood, sampled 28 days after the second AZD1222 dose. Receptors originate from an adult who received the AZD1222 COVID-19 vaccine. Each CDR3 is given with its conserved first and last residue. The D gene is left open where the match is weak. Clone size is shown for a subset of rows, as once, few, many or a class of expanded clone.

TRBV6-5,.,TRBD1,TRBJ2-4,CASSQDRGEDIQYF,TGTGCCAGCAGCCAGGACAGGGGGGAAGACATTCAGTACTTC
TRBV19,.,.,TRBJ1-1,CASTITGSRAEAFF,TGTGCCAGTACCATAACAGGGTCTCGGGCTGAAGCTTTCTTT
TRBV7-2,.,TRBD2,TRBJ2-7,CASSVSGGKYEQYF,TGTGCCAGCTCCGTCAGCGGGGGGAAATACGAGCAGTACTTC
TRBV3-1/TRBV3-2,.,.,TRBJ2-1,CASRPTGRSSYNEQFF,TGTGCCAGCAGACCGACGGGGCGAAGCTCCTACAATGAGCAGTTCTTC
TRBV20-1,.,.,TRBJ2-2,CSASGNTGELFF,TGCAGTGCTAGTGGCAACACCGGGGAGCTGTTTTTT
TRBV6-6,once,TRBD2,TRBJ2-2,CASSYSAGGNTGELFF,TGTGCCAGCAGTTACTCGGCGGGGGGAAACACCGGGGAGCTGTTTTTT
TRBV3-1/TRBV3-2,.,.,TRBJ2-5,CASSQGPPRQETQYF,TGTGCCAGCAGCCAAGGTCCTCCGCGCCAAGAGACCCAGTACTTC
TRBV5-6,.,TRBD2,TRBJ2-3,CASSFGTSEKTQYF,TGTGCCAGCAGCTTCGGGACTAGCGAGAAGACGCAGTATTTT
TRBV3-1/TRBV3-2,.,.,TRBJ2-1,CASSLQGPRGAFGEQFF,TGTGCCAGCAGCCTACAAGGTCCCCGGGGGGCGTTTGGTGAGCAGTTCTTC
TRBV5-5,.,.,TRBJ2-2,CASSSTTAGAGTGELFF,TGTGCCAGCAGCTCGACGACCGCGGGGGCGGGGACCGGGGAGCTGTTTTTT
TRBV28,.,.,TRBJ1-5,CASSESGLTYSNQPQHF,TGTGCCAGCAGTGAATCAGGGCTGACTTATAGCAATCAGCCCCAGCATTTT
TRBV6-6,.,.,TRBJ2-7,CASSSPTVKPDEQYF,TGTGCCAGCAGTTCACCGACAGTTAAGCCGGACGAGCAGTACTTC
TRBV24-1,.,.,TRBJ2-1,CATSVSQGYNEQFF,TGTGCCACCAGTGTGTCGCAGGGGTACAATGAGCAGTTCTTC
TRBV18,.,.,TRBJ1-1,CASSGRNTEAFF,TGTGCCAGCTCCGGGAGGAACACTGAAGCTTTCTTT
TRBV7-2,.,TRBD1,TRBJ2-1,CASSLGGTGINEQFF,TGTGCCAGCAGCTTGGGGGGGACAGGGATCAATGAGCAGTTCTTC
TRBV5-1,once,.,TRBJ1-2,CASSFTDGGSYGYTF,TGCGCCAGCAGCTTCACCGATGGGGGGAGCTATGGCTACACCTTC
TRBV15,.,TRBD2,TRBJ2-7,CATSRGRPGGPEYEQYF,TGTGCCACCAGCAGAGGGCGACCGGGAGGGCCGGAGTACGAGCAGTACTTC
TRBV18,.,.,TRBJ1-1,CASSPTAGRLNTEAFF,TGTGCCAGCTCACCAACGGCAGGGCGACTTAACACTGAAGCTTTCTTT
TRBV18,.,TRBD1,TRBJ2-2,CASSPTTGVGELFF,TGTGCCAGCTCACCAACAACAGGGGTCGGGGAGCTGTTTTTT
TRBV5-1,.,.,TRBJ2-3,CASSSHVDTQYF,TGCGCCAGCAGCTCCCACGTAGATACGCAGTATTTT